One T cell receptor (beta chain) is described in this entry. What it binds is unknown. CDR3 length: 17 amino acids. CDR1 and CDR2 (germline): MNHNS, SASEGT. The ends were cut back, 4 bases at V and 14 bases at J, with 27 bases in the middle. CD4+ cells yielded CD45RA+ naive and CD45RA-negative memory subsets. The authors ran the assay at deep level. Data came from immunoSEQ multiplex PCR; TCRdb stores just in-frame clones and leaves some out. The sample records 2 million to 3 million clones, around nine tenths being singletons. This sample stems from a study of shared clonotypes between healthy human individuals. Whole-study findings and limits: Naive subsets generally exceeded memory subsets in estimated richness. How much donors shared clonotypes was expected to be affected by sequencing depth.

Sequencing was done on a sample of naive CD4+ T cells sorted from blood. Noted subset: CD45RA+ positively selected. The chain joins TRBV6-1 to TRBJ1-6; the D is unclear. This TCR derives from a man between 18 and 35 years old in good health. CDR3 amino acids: CASSALQARSPERSLHF. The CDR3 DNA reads TGTGCCAGCAGTGCGCTTCAGGCACGATCCCCCGAAAGGTCCCTCCACTTT.